These 7 T cell receptor beta chains were all obtained from the same sample, sequenced in a study of OX40 agonist ivuxolimab in advanced cancers. Repertoires were generated with immunoSEQ multiplex PCR, while TCRdb's copy carries only in-frame clones and drops some. In the table there are tens of thousands of clones, about 83% of which are singletons. Sequenced here: CD4+ or CD8+ T cells sorted from blood, sampled in a trial of the OX40 agonist ivuxolimab. The receptors derive from an adult with an advanced solid tumor such as melanoma, head and neck, liver or kidney cancer.

The CDR3 sequence is CASTADYGYTF. The CDR3 DNA is TGTGCCAGTACCGCCGATTATGGCTACACCTTC. This rearrangement joins TRBV19 to TRBJ1-2; no reliable D call. Germline CDR1 LNHDA, CDR2 SQIVND (reference sequence). The CDR3 has 11 amino acids. V was trimmed by 7 bases and J by 5 bases, leaving 8 bases between them.

The V call is TRBV18, the J call TRBJ2-7; D is ambiguous. Germline CDR1 reads KGHSH; CDR2 reads LQKENI. The CDR3 has 14 residues. V lost 2 bases and J 2 bases, leaving 10 bases between the germline ends. This CDR3 reads CASSPGVGTYEQYF. CDR3 in DNA: TGTGCCAGCTCACCAGGGGTTGGGACCTACGAGCAGTACTTC. The full variable domain, its missing parts supplied by reference TRBV18 and TRBJ2-7, is NAGVMQNPRHLVRRRGQEARLRCSPMKGHSHVYWYRQLPEEGLKFMVYLQKENIIDESGMPKERFSAEFPKEGPSILRIQQVVRGDSAAYFCASSPGVGTYEQYFGPGTRLTVT.

The rearrangement joins TRBV5-1 to TRBJ2-5; no reliable D call. This CDR3 comprises 14 residues. V was clipped by 2 bases and J by 3 bases, with 11 bases between them. The V gene's germline CDR1 is SGHRS and CDR2 YFSETQ. The CDR3 region is CASSFALGEETQYF. The CDR3 region has the DNA TGCGCCAGCAGCTTCGCCCTCGGAGAAGAGACCCAGTACTTC.

This clone is a singleton in its sample. The genes are TRBV6-5 and TRBJ2-7; D is ambiguous. The CDR3 covers 10 residues. V lost 9 bases, J lost 5 bases, and 8 bases lay in between. The germline V gene encodes CDR1 MNHEY and CDR2 SVGAGI. The CDR3 loop is CASKLDEQYF. In nucleotides, the CDR3 is TGTGCCAGTAAGTTAGACGAGCAGTACTTC.

The chain carries TRBV5-4 and TRBJ2-1; D gene unclear. Looked up from germline, CDR1 is SGHNT and CDR2 is YYREEE (reference sequence). The CDR3 sequence is 15 residues long. Trimming took 2 bases from V and 2 from J, leaving 11 bases between them. The CDR3 nucleotides are TGTGCCAGCAGCTTTAGGCTAGATGCCTACAATGAGCAGTTCTTC. Protein sequence: CASSFRLDAYNEQFF.

The chain has TRBV6-6 and TRBJ2-5, with a possible D match to TRBD1 (6 bases). The CDR3 loop spans 11 amino acids. Germline V gene lookup returns CDR1 MNHNY and CDR2 SVGAGI (reference sequence). Between the trimmed V and J ends, which lost 5 bases and 14 bases, there was a span of 15 bases. In DNA form, the CDR3 reads TGTGCCAGCAGTCCCCGGGACAAGAACTACTTC. Translated, it gives CASSPRDKNYF.

The V call is TRBV29-1, the J call TRBJ1-2; a weak D match, TRBD1 (6 bases). The V and J ends lost 1 base and 4 bases respectively, with 7 bases between them. Germline values: CDR1 SQVTM, CDR2 ANQGSEA. The CDR3 extends over 12 amino acids. CDR3 coding DNA: TGCAGCGTTGAAGGAGGGGGCTATGGCTACACCTTC. Protein: CSVEGGGYGYTF.